A selection of T cell receptor beta chains follows, all from one sample in a study of post-analysis software for immune sequencing data. TCRdb itself ran the PCR reads through MiXCR, one entry per CDR3 protein. Found here are about 560,000 distinct CDR3 sequences, 40% to 50% of them singletons; the top ten hold more than 1.5%. Sequenced material: blood. These receptors were obtained from a girl aged 5 to 17 with multiple sclerosis. The CDR3 runs from the conserved cysteine through the conserved F or W. The D gene is left open where the match is weak. The size entry is marked missing in some rows and otherwise reads once, few, many or a size class.

few	TRBV20-1	TRBJ2-1	.	CSARDYSRTPYNEQFF	TGCAGTGCTAGAGACTACTCGCGGACCCCCTACAATGAGCAGTTCTTC
.	TRBV4-1	TRBJ2-7	TRBD2	CAISSGRNSEQYF	TGCGCCATCTCTAGCGGGAGAAATTCCGAGCAGTACTTC
few	TRBV7-6	TRBJ2-3	TRBD1	CASNLEGTGNTDTQYF	TGTGCCAGCAACCTCGAAGGGACAGGCAACACAGATACGCAGTATTTT
few	TRBV12-3/TRBV12-4	TRBJ1-2	.	CASSLRVTDYGYTF	TGTGCCAGCAGTTTAAGGGTTACGGACTATGGCTACACCTTC
.	TRBV7-9	TRBJ2-5	.	CASSAQTGGNDEQYF	TGTGCCAGCAGCGCTCAGACTGGCGGGAACGATGAGCAGTACTTC
.	TRBV5-8	TRBJ1-4	.	CASSLRALNEKLFF	TGTGCCAGCAGCCTGCGGGCCCTTAATGAAAAACTGTTTTTT
once	TRBV20-1	TRBJ2-7	.	CRAMGRGYEQYF	TGCAGGGCTATGGGCAGGGGCTACGAGCAGTACTTC
.	TRBV4-1	TRBJ2-7	.	CASSPATYYEQYF	TGCGCCAGCAGCCCGGCGACATACTACGAGCAGTACTTC
.	TRBV7-9	TRBJ2-1	TRBD2	CASSQRTSGSDNEQFF	TGTGCCAGCAGCCAAAGGACTAGCGGGAGCGACAATGAGCAGTTCTTC
.	TRBV5-5	TRBJ2-7	.	CTGRKGQGVGSGSGNSYEQYF	TGTACCGGCAGAAAAGGACAGGGGGTCGGTAGCGGGAGTGGGAATTCCTACGAGCAGTACTTC
.	TRBV7-2	TRBJ2-1	.	CASTLQGPSDYEQFF	TGTGCCAGCACCCTCCAGGGACCCAGCGACTATGAGCAGTTCTTC
.	TRBV29-1	TRBJ1-1	.	CSVVMRREDTEAFF	TGCAGCGTTGTTATGCGGCGTGAAGACACTGAAGCTTTCTTT
.	TRBV7-9	TRBJ2-1	.	CASSPFSVSYNEQFF	TGTGCCAGCAGCCCCTTCAGTGTTTCCTACAATGAGCAGTTCTTC
few	TRBV20-1	TRBJ2-7	TRBD2	CSAGTSGEAYEQYF	TGCAGTGCTGGGACTAGCGGGGAGGCCTACGAGCAGTACTTC
.	TRBV5-1	TRBJ1-6	.	CASSVDSPYNSPLHF	TGCGCCAGCAGCGTAGACAGTCCTTATAATTCACCCCTCCACTTT
.	TRBV12-3/TRBV12-4	TRBJ1-5	.	CASTSSPGSDQPQHF	TGTGCCAGCACCTCCAGCCCGGGATCGGATCAGCCCCAGCATTTT
few	TRBV12-3/TRBV12-4	TRBJ1-5	.	CASSLRGWYSNQPQHF	TGTGCCAGCAGTCTTCGAGGTTGGTATAGCAATCAGCCCCAGCATTTT
few	TRBV28	TRBJ1-2	.	CASSWGTVYGYTF	TGTGCCAGCAGTTGGGGTACAGTCTATGGCTACACCTTC
few	TRBV20-1	TRBJ1-4	TRBD1	CSASDRTGLGEKLFF	TGCAGTGCTAGTGATCGGACAGGACTGGGCGAAAAACTGTTTTTT
.	TRBV12-3/TRBV12-4	TRBJ2-4	.	CASSLAQRTFDIQYF	TGTGCCAGCAGTTTAGCGCAGCGGACGTTCGACATTCAGTACTTC
.	TRBV6-2/TRBV6-3	TRBJ2-1	.	CASSYALLIEQFF	TGTGCCAGCAGTTACGCCCTCCTTATTGAGCAGTTCTTC
.	TRBV20-1	TRBJ1-2	TRBD1	CSARDTGQGESYGYTF	TGCAGTGCTAGAGATACGGGACAGGGGGAGAGTTATGGCTACACCTTC
few	TRBV7-9	TRBJ2-5	.	CASSFYPAGADETQYF	TGTGCCAGCAGCTTCTACCCGGCGGGGGCAGACGAGACCCAGTACTTC
few	TRBV5-4	TRBJ2-3	TRBD2	CASSWTSGTDTQYF	TGTGCCAGCAGCTGGACTAGCGGGACAGATACGCAGTATTTT
.	TRBV12-3/TRBV12-4	TRBJ2-2	.	CASSLPGHLTGELFF	TGTGCCAGCAGTTTACCAGGTCACCTCACCGGGGAGCTGTTTTTT
.	TRBV5-1	TRBJ1-6	.	CASSLDPPGNSPLHF	TGCGCCAGCAGCTTGGACCCTCCGGGAAATTCACCCCTCCACTTT
.	TRBV29-1	TRBJ2-3	TRBD2	CRAGSDTQYF	TGCAGAGCGGGGTCAGATACGCAGTATTTT
.	TRBV28	TRBJ2-4	.	CASSPGKGNIQYF	TGTGCCAGCAGTCCCGGAAAGGGTAACATTCAGTACTTC
.	TRBV10-3	TRBJ1-2	.	CAITARTVFMDLSGYTF	TGTGCCATCACCGCCAGGACAGTATTTATGGATTTGAGCGGCTACACCTTC
few	TRBV5-1	TRBJ2-3	.	CASRGYSTDTQYF	TGCGCCAGCAGAGGGTATAGCACAGATACGCAGTATTTT
.	TRBV5-1	TRBJ1-2	.	CTSSFRDTDYGYTF	TGCACCAGCAGCTTCCGGGACACTGACTATGGCTACACCTTC
few	TRBV7-2	TRBJ2-1	.	CASSASGRNEQFF	TGTGCCAGCAGCGCCTCGGGACGCAATGAGCAGTTCTTC
few	TRBV10-3	TRBJ2-7	TRBD1	CATAGTGASYEQYF	TGTGCCACCGCCGGGACAGGGGCTTCCTACGAGCAGTACTTC
.	TRBV12-3/TRBV12-4	TRBJ1-1	TRBD1	CASNRDRGNTEAFF	TGTGCCAGCAATAGGGACAGGGGTAACACTGAAGCTTTCTTT
.	TRBV9	TRBJ2-3	.	CASSLTPASTDTQYF	TGTGCCAGCAGCCTGACACCAGCTAGCACAGATACGCAGTATTTT
few	TRBV13	TRBJ2-5	TRBD2	CASSLGGRFGETQYF	TGTGCCAGCAGCTTAGGCGGGAGGTTCGGAGAGACCCAGTACTTC
.	TRBV12-3/TRBV12-4	TRBJ2-7	TRBD2	CASSQKQRGPYEQYF	TGTGCCAGCAGTCAAAAACAGCGGGGACCCTACGAGCAGTACTTC
.	TRBV20-1	TRBJ2-3	TRBD2	CSARVDGRAADTQYF	TGCAGTGCTAGAGTCGACGGGAGGGCCGCAGATACGCAGTATTTT
.	TRBV5-5	TRBJ2-2	TRBD2	CASSPGLAGTTGELFF	TGTGCCAGCAGCCCGGGACTAGCGGGGACCACCGGGGAGCTGTTTTTT
.	TRBV12-3/TRBV12-4	TRBJ1-1	TRBD1	CASRRQGEGTEAFF	TGTGCCAGCAGGAGGCAGGGGGAGGGCACTGAAGCTTTCTTT
.	TRBV6-6	TRBJ2-7	TRBD1	CASSYSNRDRGKYEQYF	TGTGCCAGCAGTTACTCCAACCGGGACAGAGGGAAGTACGAGCAGTACTTC
.	TRBV6-5	TRBJ2-3	.	CASNRDTRTDTQYF	TGTGCCAGCAATCGGGACACCCGCACAGATACGCAGTATTTT
.	TRBV6-1	TRBJ1-5	TRBD1	CASIGQGNVDQPQHF	TGTGCCAGCATCGGACAGGGGAACGTCGACCAGCCCCAGCATTTT
many	TRBV29-1	TRBJ2-1	.	CSVEPGPSYNEQFF	TGCAGCGTTGAACCGGGGCCCTCCTACAATGAGCAGTTCTTC
.	TRBV2	TRBJ1-6	.	CASRQGRNSPLHF	TGTGCCAGCAGGCAGGGCCGTAATTCACCCCTCCACTTT
.	TRBV7-2	TRBJ2-7	TRBD2	CASSLERGGYEQYF	TGTGCCAGCAGCTTAGAGCGGGGGGGCTACGAGCAGTACTTC
many	TRBV7-9	TRBJ1-2	.	CASSRGETYGYTF	TGTGCCAGCTCCCGGGGGGAGACTTATGGCTACACCTTC
.	TRBV28	TRBJ2-5	.	CASTTAQETQYF	TGTGCCAGCACGACAGCACAAGAGACCCAGTACTTC
once	TRBV6-5	TRBJ1-2	TRBD1	CASSQRTGVGYGYTF	TGTGCCAGCAGCCAGAGGACAGGGGTTGGCTATGGCTACACCTTC
.	TRBV9	TRBJ2-1	.	CASTQDWGNNEQFF	TGTGCCAGCACCCAGGACTGGGGCAACAATGAGCAGTTCTTC
.	TRBV10-2	TRBJ2-5	.	CASRRELETQYF	TGCGCCAGCCGGAGGGAATTAGAGACCCAGTACTTC
.	TRBV4-1	TRBJ2-7	.	CASSQGLQGPGEQYF	TGCGCCAGCAGCCAAGGATTACAGGGCCCCGGCGAGCAGTACTTC
few	TRBV5-1	TRBJ2-5	.	CATKGSREGETQYF	TGCGCCACCAAAGGGAGCAGGGAAGGAGAGACCCAGTACTTC
.	TRBV9	TRBJ2-4	.	CASSVSGAGDIQYF	TGTGCCAGCAGCGTCTCAGGGGCCGGGGACATTCAGTACTTC
.	TRBV6-6	TRBJ2-2	.	CASSESAGELFF	TGTGCCAGCAGTGAGTCAGCCGGGGAGCTGTTTTTT
few	TRBV6-4	TRBJ2-4	TRBD2	CASSDSGGELAKNIQYF	TGTGCCAGCAGTGACTCGGGAGGGGAACTAGCCAAAAACATTCAGTACTTC
.	TRBV12-3/TRBV12-4	TRBJ2-1	.	CANTTTVYEQFF	TGTGCCAACACCACGACCGTCTATGAGCAGTTCTTC
.	TRBV3-1	TRBJ2-7	TRBD2	CASSQGAARGLSSYEQYF	TGTGCCAGCAGCCAAGGGGCGGCACGGGGACTATCCTCCTACGAGCAGTACTTC
.	TRBV7-2	TRBJ1-5	TRBD1	CASSAGTGGSVQPQHF	TGTGCCAGCAGCGCCGGTACAGGGGGCTCGGTTCAGCCCCAGCATTTT
.	TRBV7-9	TRBJ2-3	.	CASSLRPAASTDTQYF	TGTGCCAGCAGCTTACGGCCGGCGGCCAGCACAGATACGCAGTATTTT